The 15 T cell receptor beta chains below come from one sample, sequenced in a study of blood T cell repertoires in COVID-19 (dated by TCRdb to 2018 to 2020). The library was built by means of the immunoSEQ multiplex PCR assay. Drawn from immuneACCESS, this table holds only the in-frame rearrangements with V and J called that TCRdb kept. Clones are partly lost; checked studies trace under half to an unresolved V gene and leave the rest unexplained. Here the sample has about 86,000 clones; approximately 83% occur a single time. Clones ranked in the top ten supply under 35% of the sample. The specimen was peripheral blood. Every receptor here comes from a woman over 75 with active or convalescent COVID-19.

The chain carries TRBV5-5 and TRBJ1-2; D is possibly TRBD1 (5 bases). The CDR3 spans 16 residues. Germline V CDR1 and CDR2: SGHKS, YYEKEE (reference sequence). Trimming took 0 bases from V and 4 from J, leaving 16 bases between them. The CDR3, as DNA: TGTGCCAGCAGCTTGGTTCTGGCAGGGTCCCTCTATGGCTACACCTTC. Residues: CASSLVLAGSLYGYTF. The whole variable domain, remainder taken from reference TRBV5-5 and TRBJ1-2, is DAGVTQSPTHLIKTRGQQVTLRCSPISGHKSVSWYQQVLGQGPQFIFQYYEKEERGRGNFPDRFSARQFPNYSSELNVNALLLGDSALYLCASSLVLAGSLYGYTFGSGTRLTVV.

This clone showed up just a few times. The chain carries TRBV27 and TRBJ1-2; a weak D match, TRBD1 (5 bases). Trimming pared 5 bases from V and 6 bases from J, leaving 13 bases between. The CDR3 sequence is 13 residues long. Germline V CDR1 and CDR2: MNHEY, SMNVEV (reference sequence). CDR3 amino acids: CASSPRVGDGYTF. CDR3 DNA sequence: TGTGCCAGCAGTCCTCGGGTAGGGGATGGCTACACCTTC.

CDR3 sequence: CSAYRSYEQYF. The CDR3 coding sequence is TGCAGTGCTTACAGGTCCTACGAGCAGTACTTC. V usage is TRBV20-1 and J usage is TRBJ2-7, with TRBD1 as a possible D gene (5 bases). Germline V gene lookup returns CDR1 DFQATT and CDR2 SNEGSKA (reference sequence). This CDR3 comprises 11 residues. Between the trimmed V and J ends, which lost 5 bases and 1 base, there was a span of 6 bases.

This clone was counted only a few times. CDR3 sequence: CASSLRWTPFMRGSPLHF. CDR3 in DNA: TGTGCCAGCAGCTTACGGTGGACACCCTTTATGCGGGGTTCACCCCTCCACTTT. The rearrangement joins TRBV7-8 to TRBJ1-6, with TRBD1 as a possible D gene (5 bases). The CDR3 contains 18 residues. The V and J ends lost 2 bases and 9 bases respectively, with 23 bases between them. Looked up from germline, CDR1 is SGHVS and CDR2 is FQNEAQ.

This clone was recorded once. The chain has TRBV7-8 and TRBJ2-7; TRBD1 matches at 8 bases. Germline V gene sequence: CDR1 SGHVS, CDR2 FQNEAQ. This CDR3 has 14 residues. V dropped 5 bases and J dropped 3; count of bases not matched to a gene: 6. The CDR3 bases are TGTGCCAGCAGCCCACGGGACAGGAACTACGAGCAGTACTTC. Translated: CASSPRDRNYEQYF.

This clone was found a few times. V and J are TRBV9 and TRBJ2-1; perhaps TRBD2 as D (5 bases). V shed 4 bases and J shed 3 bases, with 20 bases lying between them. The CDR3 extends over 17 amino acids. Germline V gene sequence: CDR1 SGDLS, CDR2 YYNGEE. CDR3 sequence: CASSLGWWESNYNEQFF. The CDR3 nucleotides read TGTGCCAGCAGCCTAGGGTGGTGGGAGTCGAACTACAATGAGCAGTTCTTC.

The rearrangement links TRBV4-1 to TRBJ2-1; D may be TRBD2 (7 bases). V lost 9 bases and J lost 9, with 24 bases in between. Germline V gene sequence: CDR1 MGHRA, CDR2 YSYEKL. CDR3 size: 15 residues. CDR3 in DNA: TGCGCCAGTAATGTTGCGGGGGCCCGATCAGGTGAGCAGTTCTTC. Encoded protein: CASNVAGARSGEQFF.

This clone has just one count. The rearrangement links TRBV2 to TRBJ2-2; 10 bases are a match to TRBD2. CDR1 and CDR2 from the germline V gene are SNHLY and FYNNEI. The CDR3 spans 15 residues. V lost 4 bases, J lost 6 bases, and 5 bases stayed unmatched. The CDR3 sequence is CASSGLAGEAGELFF. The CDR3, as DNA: TGTGCCAGCAGTGGGCTAGCGGGGGAGGCCGGGGAGCTGTTTTTT.

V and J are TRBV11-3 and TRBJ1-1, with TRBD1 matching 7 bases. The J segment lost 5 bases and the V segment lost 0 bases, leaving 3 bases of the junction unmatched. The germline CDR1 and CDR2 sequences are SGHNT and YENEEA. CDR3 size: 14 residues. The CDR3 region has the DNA TGTGCCAGCAGCTTAGAAGGGGGCGGGACTGAAGCTTTCTTT. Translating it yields CASSLEGGGTEAFF.

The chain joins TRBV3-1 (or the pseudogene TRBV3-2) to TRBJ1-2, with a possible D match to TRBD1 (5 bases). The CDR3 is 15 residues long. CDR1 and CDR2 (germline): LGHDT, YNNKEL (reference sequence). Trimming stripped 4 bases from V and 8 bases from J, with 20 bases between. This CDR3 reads CASSRSGGDGNGYTF. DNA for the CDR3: TGTGCCAGCAGCCGGAGTGGGGGGGACGGGAACGGCTACACCTTC.

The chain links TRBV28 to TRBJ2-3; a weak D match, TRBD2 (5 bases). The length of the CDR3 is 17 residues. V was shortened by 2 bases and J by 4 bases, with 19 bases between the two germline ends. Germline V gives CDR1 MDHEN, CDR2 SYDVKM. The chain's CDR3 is CASSLRPGGGAADTQYF. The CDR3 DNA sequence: TGTGCCAGCAGTTTACGTCCCGGTGGAGGTGCTGCAGATACGCAGTATTTT.

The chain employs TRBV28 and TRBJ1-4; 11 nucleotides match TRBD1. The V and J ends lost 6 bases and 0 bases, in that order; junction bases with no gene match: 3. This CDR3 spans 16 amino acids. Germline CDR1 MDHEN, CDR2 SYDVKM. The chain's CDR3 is CASRTGQGATNEKLFF. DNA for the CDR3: TGTGCCAGCAGGACGGGACAGGGGGCAACTAATGAAAAACTGTTTTTT.

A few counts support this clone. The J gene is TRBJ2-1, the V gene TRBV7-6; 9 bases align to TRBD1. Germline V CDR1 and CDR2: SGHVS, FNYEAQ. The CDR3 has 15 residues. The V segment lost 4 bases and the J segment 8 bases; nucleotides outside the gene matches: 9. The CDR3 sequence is CASSSRDRVVHEQFF. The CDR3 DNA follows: TGTGCCAGCAGCTCCCGGGACAGGGTCGTCCATGAGCAGTTCTTC.

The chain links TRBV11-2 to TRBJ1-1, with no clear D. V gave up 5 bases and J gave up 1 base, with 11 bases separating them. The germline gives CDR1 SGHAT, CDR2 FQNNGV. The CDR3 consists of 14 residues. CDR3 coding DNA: TGTGCCAGCAGCCCGCGGCCCACGAACACTGAAGCTTTCTTT. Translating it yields CASSPRPTNTEAFF.

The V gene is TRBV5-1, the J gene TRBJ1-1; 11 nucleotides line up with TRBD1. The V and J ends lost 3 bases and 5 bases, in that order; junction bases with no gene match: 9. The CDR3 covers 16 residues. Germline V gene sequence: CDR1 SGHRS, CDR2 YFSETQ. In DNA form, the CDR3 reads TGCGCCAGCAGCTCCCGGACAGGGGGCTCCCTTACTGAAGCTTTCTTT. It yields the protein CASSSRTGGSLTEAFF.